The source of this T cell receptor beta chain is a study of blood T cells in healthy people across ages. J lost 2 bases, V lost 5 bases, and 8 bases had no gene match. The CDR3 is 15 amino acids. Germline loops: CDR1 LGHNA, CDR2 YNFKEQ. Through a sample-barcoded 5' primer and a J-beta primer mix, a second PCR was run for roughly 6 to 11 cycles. In TCRdb, the 5' RACE reads were re-called with MiXCR into one record per CDR3 protein. The data hold over a million distinct CDR3 sequences, with approximately 59% observed a single time. This chain links TRBV4-2 with TRBJ2-7, with TRBD2 matching over 8 bases. The sequence was collected from a man younger than 30 in good health. The specimen was blood. CDR3 sequence: CASSAQRGPTYEQYF. The CDR3 nucleotides are TGTGCCAGCAGCGCCCAGCGGGGGCCCACCTACGAGCAGTACTTC.